These 28 T cell receptor beta chains came from one sample sequenced in a study of identical twins. TCRdb itself ran the 5' RACE reads through MiXCR, one entry per CDR3 protein. The table has hundreds of thousands of distinct CDR3 sequences, around 8.6% seen once. The same specimen was also included in a second study, on yellow fever vaccine responses in identical twins.

Sequencing used PBMCs. Source of these receptors: a woman younger than 30 in good health.

In this sample, this clonotype turned up many times. CDR3 DNA: TGCGCCAGCAGCGTTAGCGGGTCCAAAAACATTCAGTACTTC. The encoded protein is CASSVSGSKNIQYF. This chain connects TRBV5-1 to TRBJ2-4, with 7 bases identical to TRBD2. Germline values: CDR1 SGHRS, CDR2 YFSETQ. V lost 4 bases to trimming and J lost 2 bases; unmatched junction nucleotides: 3. The CDR3 runs 14 residues.

The chain joins TRBV2 to TRBJ2-5; 10 nucleotides align to TRBD2. The CDR3 has 17 amino acids. Losses at the gene ends were 2 bases for V and 2 bases for J; bases not matched to a gene: 8. Germline-derived CDR1 and CDR2 are SNHLY and FYNNEI. The CDR3 here is CASSESSGGASQETQYF. CDR3 DNA: TGTGCCAGCAGTGAATCGAGCGGGGGGGCCTCGCAAGAGACCCAGTACTTC.

This clonotype was recorded a few times. The chain uses TRBV6-5 and TRBJ1-6; D is perhaps TRBD1 (5 bases). Germline-derived CDR1 and CDR2 are MNHEY and SVGAGI. The CDR3 is made up of 13 amino acids. Trimming cost V 4 bases and J 8 bases, with 9 bases left between them. DNA of the CDR3: TGTGCCAGCAGTTGGGACCGAGATTCACCCCTCCACTTT. Protein: CASSWDRDSPLHF.

This clonotype was recorded at least ten times. The rearrangement links TRBV12-3 or TRBV12-4 to TRBJ1-5, with a possible D match to TRBD1 (5 bases). Trimming pared 1 base from V and 5 bases from J, leaving 12 bases between. This CDR3 is 15 amino acids long. CDR3 sequence: CASSLGGTVDQPQHF. The CDR3 DNA sequence: TGTGCCAGCAGTTTAGGGGGGACCGTGGATCAGCCCCAGCATTTT.

The chain is built from TRBV6-5 and TRBJ2-2; 7 positions match TRBD2. This CDR3 region has 15 residues. CDR1 and CDR2 from the germline V gene are MNHEY and SVGAGI. J gave up 1 base and V 2 bases, and 1 base lay outside the gene matches. The CDR3 loop is CASSYRGENTGELFF. CDR3 nucleotide sequence: TGTGCCAGCAGTTACCGGGGGGAGAACACCGGGGAGCTGTTTTTT.

The V gene is TRBV11-2, the J gene TRBJ2-1; 8 nucleotides agree with TRBD1. The CDR3 runs 15 residues. Germline V gene data show CDR1 as SGHAT and CDR2 as FQNNGV. V lost 1 base to trimming and J lost 14 bases; unmatched junction nucleotides: 13. CDR3 loop: CASSLVPGQVLMKFF. CDR3 sequence (DNA): TGTGCCAGCAGCTTAGTACCGGGACAGGTATTGATGAAGTTCTTC.

V usage is TRBV6-4 and J usage is TRBJ2-2; 8 bases map to TRBD2. The germline gives CDR1 MRHNA, CDR2 SNTAGT. The length of the CDR3 is 15 residues. Trimming at V came to 6 bases and at J to 4 bases, leaving 7 bases not matched to a gene. CDR3 nucleotides: TGTGCCAGCAGCGGTTTAGCGGGGCCCACCGGGGAGCTGTTTTTT. Residues: CASSGLAGPTGELFF.

This clonotype was detected a few times. This chain links TRBV20-1 with TRBJ2-5, with D possibly TRBD1 on 5 matching bases. The CDR3 is 11 amino acids. V was cut by 7 bases and J by 5 bases, with 11 bases left in between. The V gene's germline CDR1 is DFQATT and CDR2 SNEGSKA (reference sequence). CDR3 residues: CSGSGSETQYF. CDR3 coding DNA: TGCAGTGGGTCAGGGTCCGAGACCCAGTACTTC.

The gene calls are TRBV10-3 and TRBJ2-2; 9 bases line up with TRBD1. From germline, CDR1 is ENHRY and CDR2 SYGVKD. This CDR3 has 14 residues. V shed 8 bases and J 8 bases; nucleotides not matched to a gene: 9. DNA for the CDR3: TGTGCCATCCGGGACAGGGATCTTTCGGGGGAGCTGTTTTTT. Encoded protein: CAIRDRDLSGELFF.

Ten or more counts support this clonotype. V is TRBV5-1 and J is TRBJ2-1; no clear D gene. Germline V CDR1 and CDR2: SGHRS, YFSETQ. V was clipped by 0 bases and J by 0 bases, with 7 bases between them. The CDR3 covers 15 residues. DNA for the CDR3: TGCGCCAGCAGCTTGGCGGTGAGCTCCTACAATGAGCAGTTCTTC. This encodes CASSLAVSSYNEQFF. Full variable domain (outside the CDR3, taken from reference TRBV5-1 and TRBJ2-1): KAGVTQTPRYLIKTRGQQVTLSCSPISGHRSVSWYQQTPGQGLQFLFEYFSETQRNKGNFPGRFSGRQFSNSRSEMNVSTLELGDSALYLCASSLAVSSYNEQFFGPGTRLTVL.

This clonotype was found a few times. The V and J genes are TRBV7-8 and TRBJ2-7, with 7 bases fitting TRBD1. This CDR3 comprises 16 residues. CDR1 is SGHVS and CDR2 is FQNEAQ in the germline V gene. Unmatched junction bases numbered 13, after V lost 2 bases and J lost 6 bases. This chain's CDR3 is CASSLLPFGTETEQYF. DNA of the CDR3: TGTGCCAGCAGCTTATTACCCTTCGGGACAGAGACCGAGCAGTACTTC.

This clonotype has just a few counts. The V gene is TRBV20-1, the J gene TRBJ2-3; D perhaps matches TRBD2 (5 bases). V shed 0 bases and J shed 2 bases, with 12 bases lying between them. There are 15 residues in the CDR3. The germline CDR1 and CDR2 sequences are DFQATT and SNEGSKA (reference sequence). CDR3 amino acids: CSARDSAGSTDTQYF. CDR3 nucleotides: TGCAGTGCTAGAGATTCGGCGGGTTCCACAGATACGCAGTATTTT.

The V call is TRBV25-1, the J call TRBJ2-1; TRBD1 or TRBD2 may be the D gene (5 bases each). The CDR3 is 15 amino acids. Trimming took off 8 bases at V and 4 bases at J, with 18 bases between the two ends. Germline values: CDR1 MGHDK, CDR2 SYGVNS. The CDR3: CASSHPGAGYNEQFF. The DNA of the CDR3 is TGTGCCAGCTCACATCCCGGGGCCGGATACAATGAGCAGTTCTTC. The complete variable domain, with remaining parts taken from reference TRBV25-1 and TRBJ2-1, reads EADIYQTPRYLVIGTGKKITLECSQTMGHDKMYWYQQDPGMELHLIHYSYGVNSTEKGDLSSESTVSRIRTEHFPLTLESARPSHTSQYLCASSHPGAGYNEQFFGPGTRLTVL.

This clonotype was detected only a few times. This sequence joins TRBV15 and TRBJ2-1; no definite D call. The V end was cut by 0 bases, the J end by 4 bases, with 13 bases between. The CDR3 consists of 16 residues. The germline CDR1 and CDR2 sequences are LNHNV and YYDKDF (reference sequence). CDR3 in amino acids: CATSRERGLTYNEQFF. The CDR3 DNA sequence: TGTGCCACCAGCAGAGAGAGAGGCCTTACGTACAATGAGCAGTTCTTC.

Ten or more counts support this clonotype. This chain uses TRBV10-3 with TRBJ2-2; D is undetermined. Deletions cut 3 bases from V and 1 base from J, with 12 bases between. The CDR3 totals 16 residues. Germline V gene data show CDR1 as ENHRY and CDR2 as SYGVKD. CDR3 in DNA: TGTGCCATCAGTGACCCCCACGAGCTGAACACCGGGGAGCTGTTTTTT. Encoded protein: CAISDPHELNTGELFF.

This clonotype showed up just a few times. J is TRBJ2-3 and V is TRBV11-2; 10 nucleotides agree with TRBD2. Germline assignment: CDR1 SGHAT and CDR2 FQNNGV. V lost 1 base to trimming and J lost 7 bases; unmatched junction nucleotides: 14. CDR3 length: 18 residues. DNA of the CDR3: TGTGCCAGCAGCTTAGTAGCGGGAGGTGGGGGAACTCAGCATACGCAGTATTTT. This codes for CASSLVAGGGGTQHTQYF. Supplemented by reference TRBV11-2 and TRBJ2-3, the full variable domain reads EAGVAQSPRYKIIEKRQSVAFWCNPISGHATLYWYQQILGQGPKLLIQFQNNGVVDDSQLPKDRFSAERLKGVDSTLKIQPAKLEDSAVYLCASSLVAGGGGTQHTQYFGPGTRLTVL.

This clonotype has more than one count but fewer than ten. CDR3 in DNA: TGCGCCAGCGGTGGGAGGGGGGCGCTCCAGTTCAATGAGCAGTTCTTC. It codes for CASGGRGALQFNEQFF. The V gene is TRBV5-1, the J gene TRBJ2-1, with D possibly matching TRBD2 (7 bases). CDR1 and CDR2 from the germline V gene are SGHRS and YFSETQ. The CDR3 contains 16 residues. Between the trimmed V and J ends, which lost 7 bases and 6 bases, there was a span of 23 bases.

In its sample, this clonotype was seen many times. This chain links TRBV20-1 with TRBJ2-1, with 10 bases fitting TRBD2. This CDR3 comprises 16 residues. The V and J ends lost 1 base and 3 bases, in that order; junction bases with no gene match: 6. Germline V gives CDR1 DFQATT, CDR2 SNEGSKA (reference sequence). CDR3 DNA: TGCAGTGCTAGAGTCTTACTAGCGGGGCACTACAATGAGCAGTTCTTC. It codes for CSARVLLAGHYNEQFF.

This clonotype showed up many times. The chain uses TRBV5-1 and TRBJ2-5; tentatively, D is TRBD1 or TRBD2 (6 bases each). Germline CDR1 reads SGHRS; CDR2 reads YFSETQ. Trimming left V 0 bases short and J 1 base short, with 13 bases between. The length of the CDR3 is 16 residues. CDR3 in amino acids: CASSLAGGWSQETQYF. DNA of the CDR3: TGCGCCAGCAGCTTGGCCGGGGGCTGGTCCCAAGAGACCCAGTACTTC.

This chain links TRBV2 with TRBJ2-1, with D uncertain. This CDR3 is built from 17 residues. The V gene lost 7 bases and the J gene lost 0 bases, with 19 bases spanning the gap. Germline CDR1 SNHLY, CDR2 FYNNEI. In nucleotides, the CDR3 is TGTGCCAGCACCTACGGAGTCACCGTTAGCTCCTACAATGAGCAGTTCTTC. Amino acids: CASTYGVTVSSYNEQFF.

The chain recombines TRBV2 with TRBJ2-3; the match to TRBD2 covers 13 bases. Per the germline V gene, CDR1 is SNHLY and CDR2 is FYNNEI. The CDR3 contains 17 residues. The V gene end was trimmed by 8 bases and the J gene end by 1 base; junction bases not matched to a gene: 9. CDR3: CASGGLAGMRGTDTQYF. Here the CDR3 DNA reads TGTGCCAGCGGGGGACTAGCGGGGATGAGGGGCACAGATACGCAGTATTTT.

V is TRBV5-1 and J is TRBJ2-7, with 14 bases matching TRBD2. V was pared by 4 bases and J by 5 bases, with 5 bases of the junction left unmatched. This CDR3 has 15 amino acids. Germline values: CDR1 SGHRS, CDR2 YFSETQ. DNA of the CDR3: TGCGCCAGCAGCCGGGGACTAGCGGGAGAGGACGAGCAGTACTTC. Translation gives CASSRGLAGEDEQYF.

This clonotype has just a few counts. The CDR3 region has the DNA TGCGCCAGCAGCTTGGCGACAGGGCAAGACAATGAGCAGTTCTTC. Its translation: CASSLATGQDNEQFF. The chain is built from TRBV5-1 and TRBJ2-1, with 7 positions matching TRBD1. Unmatched junction bases numbered 5, after V lost 0 bases and J lost 5 bases. The germline CDR1 and CDR2 sequences are SGHRS and YFSETQ. The CDR3 consists of 15 residues.

The chain carries TRBV19 and TRBJ2-7; 8 bases map to TRBD1. This CDR3 is 15 amino acids long. The germline V gene encodes CDR1 LNHDA and CDR2 SQIVND (reference sequence). The junction had 3 bases not matched to a gene; V was cut back by 1 base and J by 1 base. This CDR3 is CASSIGTGRSYEQYF. The CDR3 coding sequence is TGTGCCAGTAGTATAGGGACAGGGCGGTCCTACGAGCAGTACTTC.

The chain joins TRBV5-6 to TRBJ2-5; the D call may be TRBD1 or TRBD2 (6 bases each). Trimming removed 4 bases at V and 7 bases at J, with 20 bases between. This CDR3 has 15 residues. In germline, CDR1 is SGHDT, CDR2 YYEEEE. The CDR3 DNA is TGTGCCAGCAGCGCTTGGGGGCTAGGAGGGGGGACCCAGTACTTC. This translates into CASSAWGLGGGTQYF.

The rearrangement joins TRBV7-9 to TRBJ2-7; perhaps TRBD1 as D (6 bases). CDR1 is SEHNR and CDR2 is FQNEAQ in the germline V gene (reference sequence). Trimming left V 4 bases short and J 4 bases short, with 11 bases between. The CDR3 totals 13 residues. The CDR3 DNA is TGTGCCAGCAGCTCCGACAGGCGGTACGAGCAGTACTTC. Encoded protein: CASSSDRRYEQYF.

Only a few counts were recorded for this clonotype. This chain uses TRBV20-1 with TRBJ1-5; weak D call: TRBD1 (5 bases). CDR3 length: 14 amino acids. Looked up from germline, CDR1 is DFQATT and CDR2 is SNEGSKA (reference sequence). V was pared by 1 base and J by 7 bases, with 14 bases between. CDR3 region: CSARAGGVVQPQHF. The CDR3 DNA sequence: TGCAGTGCTAGAGCAGGAGGGGTTGTACAGCCCCAGCATTTT.

This chain links TRBV27 with TRBJ2-4, with unresolved D. The CDR3 is 14 residues long. V lost 7 bases, J lost 4 bases, and 14 bases lay in between. The germline gives CDR1 MNHEY, CDR2 SMNVEV (reference sequence). Here the CDR3 reads CASTPNNGKNIQYF. CDR3 nucleotide sequence: TGTGCCAGCACTCCCAACAACGGTAAAAACATTCAGTACTTC.